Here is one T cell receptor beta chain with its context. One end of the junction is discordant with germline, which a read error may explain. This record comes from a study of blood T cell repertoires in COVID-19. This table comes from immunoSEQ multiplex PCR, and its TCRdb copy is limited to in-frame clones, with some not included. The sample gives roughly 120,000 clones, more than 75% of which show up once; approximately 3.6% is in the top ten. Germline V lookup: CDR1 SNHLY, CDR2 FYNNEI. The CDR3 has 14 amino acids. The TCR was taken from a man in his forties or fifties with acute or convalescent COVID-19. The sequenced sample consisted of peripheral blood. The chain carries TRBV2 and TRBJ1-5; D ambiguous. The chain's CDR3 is CASSEDSGKQPQHF. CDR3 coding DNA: TGTGCCAGTAGTGAAGACTCCGGGAAGCAGCCCCAGCATTTT.